These 25 T cell receptor beta chains came from one sample sequenced in a study of TET2 disruption in CD19-targeted CAR T cells. Treatment in this sample: autologous CTL019 cells: CD19 CAR with 4-1BB and CD3 zeta domains. The data were produced by immunoSEQ multiplex PCR, yet TCRdb's version contains in-frame clones alone and is incomplete. With 25,000 to 30,000 clones in the sample, the ten largest clones hold under 2.5%. For these receptors, no antigen is known. Here the sequenced sample was CD8- CAR+ T cells sorted from cultured blood T cells, taken for CD19 CAR T cell therapy. Described subset: CD8-negative CAR-positive T cells from the infusion product. Receptors originate from a man between 65 and 79 years old with chronic lymphocytic leukemia.

Comment on this clone: The missing CDR3 end, 3 residues past where the read stops, is filled in from the germline J gene. The J gene is TRBJ2-2, the V gene TRBV18, with 8 bases lining up with TRBD1. V lost 2 bases to trimming and J lost 6 bases; unmatched junction nucleotides: 8. CDR1 KGHSH and CDR2 LQKENI come from the germline V gene. This CDR3 is 16 amino acids long. The CDR3 spells CASSPNQGAGSGELFF. The sequenced part of the CDR3 DNA is TGTGCCAGCTCACCAAACCAGGGGGCTGGTTCCGGGGAG. Together with reference TRBV18 and TRBJ2-2, the CDR3 gives the full variable domain: NAGVMQNPRHLVRRRGQEARLRCSPMKGHSHVYWYRQLPEEGLKFMVYLQKENIIDESGMPKERFSAEFPKEGPSILRIQQVVRGDSAAYFCASSPNQGAGSGELFFGEGSRLTVL.

As to this clone: The CDR3 end lies 3 residues beyond the end of the read and is filled in from the germline J gene. The chain joins TRBV5-1 to TRBJ2-5, with TRBD1 matching over 12 bases. Trimming at V came to 4 bases and at J to 4 bases, leaving 11 bases not matched to a gene. The CDR3 contains 17 residues. CDR1 SGHRS and CDR2 YFSETQ come from the germline V gene. CDR3 bases read: TGCGCCAGCAGCCCCGGGACAGGGGGCTCGGGGGGAGAGACC. Encoded protein: CASSPGTGGSGGET. The whole CDR3 is CASSPGTGGSGGETQYF.

Concerning this clone: The sequence runs out 3 residues before the end of the CDR3; the remainder is reconstructed from the germline J gene. The chain recombines TRBV6-2 or TRBV6-3 with TRBJ1-4, with D maybe TRBD1 (6 bases). The CDR3 is made up of 16 amino acids. Trimming left V 6 bases short and J 0 bases short, with 14 bases between. Germline-derived CDR1 and CDR2 are MNHEY and SVGEGT. The CDR3 bases that were read are TGTGCCAGCAGCCCCGGGGGGCCTACAACTAATGAAAAA. Translated: CASSPGGPTTNEK. The whole CDR3 sequence reads CASSPGGPTTNEKLFF.

Worth noting for this clone: The read is 3 residues too short to cover the CDR3 end, so that end is filled in from the germline J gene. The V gene is TRBV19, the J gene TRBJ1-2; maybe TRBD1 (6 bases). The CDR3 sequence is 16 residues long. Germline lookup yields CDR1 LNHDA and CDR2 SQIVND (reference sequence). Trimming pared 4 bases from V and 1 base from J, leaving 16 bases between. The CDR3 bases that were read are TGTGCCAGTAGTACCGATCAGGGGCGTGATAACTATGGC. It specifies CASSTDQGRDNYG. The CDR3 in full is CASSTDQGRDNYGYTF.

Turning to this clone: The DNA ends 3 residues before the CDR3 does, and the rest of the CDR3 is filled in from the germline J gene. The chain is built from TRBV4-1 and TRBJ2-7; no clear D gene. Germline lookup yields CDR1 MGHRA and CDR2 YSYEKL. The CDR3 extends over 13 amino acids. Trimming removed 4 bases at V and 5 bases at J, with 12 bases between. CDR3 DNA, as far as it was read: TGCGCCAGCAGCCTGTCAACTTCGGACGAG. Its protein product is CASSLSTSDE. The full CDR3 sequence reads CASSLSTSDEQYF.

On this clone: The sequenced fragment ends 3 residues before the CDR3 boundary, so the rest is inferred from the germline J gene. The genes are TRBV19 and TRBJ2-4, with 9 positions matching TRBD1. The CDR3 spans 14 residues. CDR1 is LNHDA and CDR2 is SQIVND in the germline V gene (reference sequence). Incomplete CDR3 DNA: TGTGCCAGTAGTACGACAGGGGGTAATCAGCCT. This translates into CASSTTGGNQP. The full CDR3 reads CASSTTGGNQPQYF. Full variable domain (outside the CDR3, taken from reference TRBV19 and TRBJ2-4): DGGITQSPKYLFRKEGQNVTLSCEQNLNHDAMYWYRQDPGQGLRLIYYSQIVNDFQKGDIAEGYSVSREKKESFPLTVTSAQKNPTAFYLCASSTTGGNQPQYFGAGTRLSVL.

As concerns this clone: The CDR3 end lies 3 residues beyond the end of the read and is filled in from the germline J gene. The rearrangement joins TRBV10-3 to TRBJ2-5; D remains ambiguous. Germline CDR1 and CDR2: ENHRY and SYGVKD. The V end was cut by 0 bases, the J end by 3 bases, with 11 bases between. This CDR3 contains 15 residues. CDR3 sequence reads: CAISESYSSEETQYF. The DNA read from the CDR3 is TGTGCCATCAGTGAGTCTTACAGCTCGGAAGAGACC.

Considering frequency, this clone is medium-sized (0.01 to 0.1%). The read comes to an end 3 residues before the CDR3 does, leaving the germline J gene to fill in the end. The V and J genes are TRBV7-8 and TRBJ2-7; D ambiguous. Trimming took off 3 bases at V and 6 bases at J, with 12 bases between the two ends. The CDR3 runs to 13 residues. The germline CDR1 and CDR2 sequences are SGHVS and FQNEAQ. The CDR3 reads CASSFIVGREQYF. The CDR3 bases that were read are TGTGCCAGCAGCTTCATCGTAGGGCGCGAG.

Remarks on this clone: The read terminates 3 residues ahead of where the CDR3 ends, so the germline J gene completes it. The chain carries TRBV14 and TRBJ2-3; 9 nucleotides agree with TRBD2. The CDR3 is made up of 17 amino acids. The germline gives CDR1 SGHDN, CDR2 FVKESK. CDR3 residues: CASSPRSGGYNFDTQYF. The CDR3 bases that were read are TGTGCCAGCAGCCCCCGGAGCGGGGGGTATAATTTTGACACG.

The part of the CDR3 DNA that was read is TGTGCCAGCAGTCCCCCCACGACAGGGGCCGCTGAA. The encoded protein is CASSPPTTGAAE. The complete CDR3 protein is CASSPPTTGAAEAFF. J is TRBJ1-1 and V is TRBV6-2 or TRBV6-3; 8 positions agree with TRBD1. Read data end 3 residues before the CDR3 end; the end is taken from the germline J gene. Germline V gene sequence: CDR1 MNHEY, CDR2 SVGEGT. This CDR3 has 15 amino acids. J was trimmed by 6 bases and V by 5 bases; bases with no gene match: 11.

Remarks on this clone: The read halts 3 residues ahead of the CDR3 end, with the missing end drawn from the germline J gene. The J gene is TRBJ2-3, the V gene TRBV18; D uncertain. Germline values: CDR1 KGHSH, CDR2 LQKENI. CDR3 length equals 13 residues. V was cut by 2 bases and J by 6 bases, with 9 bases left in between. CDR3 bases read: TGTGCCAGCTCACCAGGTGCGATGGATACG. Translated: CASSPGAMDT. The full CDR3 protein is CASSPGAMDTQYF.

Concerning this clone: With the read ending 3 residues before the CDR3 end, the germline J gene is used to fill in that end. The chain carries TRBV2 and TRBJ2-4; D possibly corresponds to TRBD2 (7 bases). The CDR3 is 19 amino acids. Per the germline V gene, CDR1 is SNHLY and CDR2 is FYNNEI. The sequenced part of the CDR3 DNA is TGTGCCAGCAGGGGGGGGGCGGGCGGCGCCCTTGTGGGCAATCAGCCT. This codes for CASRGGAGGALVGNQP. The whole CDR3 sequence reads CASRGGAGGALVGNQPQYF.

About this clone: The read stops 3 residues short of the end of the CDR3; the missing end is completed from the germline J gene. The chain has TRBV19 and TRBJ2-4; tentative D call: TRBD1 (6 bases). The length of the CDR3 is 15 residues. The germline V gene encodes CDR1 LNHDA and CDR2 SQIVND (reference sequence). The CDR3 sequence is CASSIVGQLNYGQYF. Partial CDR3 DNA: TGTGCCAGTAGTATCGTTGGACAGCTCAACTATGGT. The whole variable domain, filled in from reference TRBV19 and TRBJ2-4, reads DGGITQSPKYLFRKEGQNVTLSCEQNLNHDAMYWYRQDPGQGLRLIYYSQIVNDFQKGDIAEGYSVSREKKESFPLTVTSAQKNPTAFYLCASSIVGQLNYGQYFGAGTRLSVL.

As concerns this clone: The CDR3 extends 3 residues past the end of the read, so its final part is completed from the germline J gene. The chain recombines TRBV12-3 or TRBV12-4 with TRBJ2-1; 13 bases fit TRBD2. Losses at the gene ends were 5 bases for V and 6 bases for J; bases not matched to a gene: 4. The CDR3 consists of 15 residues. CDR3 bases read: TGTGCCAGCAGTCCCGGGACTAGCGGGGCCAATGAG. The encoded protein is CASSPGTSGANE. The whole CDR3 is CASSPGTSGANEQFF.

For this clone: The read falls 3 residues short of the CDR3 end, and the missing part is taken from the germline J gene. The chain links TRBV6-2 or TRBV6-3 to TRBJ1-5, with 9 nucleotides matching TRBD1. This CDR3 is built from 14 residues. Unmatched junction bases numbered 2, after V lost 4 bases and J lost 4 bases. Germline V gene lookup returns CDR1 MNHEY and CDR2 SVGEGT. The CDR3 reads CASSSGQGNQPQHF. The sequenced part of the CDR3 DNA is TGTGCCAGCAGTTCAGGACAGGGGAATCAGCCC.

Comment on this clone: The read ends 3 residues shy of where the CDR3 ends; the end is completed using the germline J gene. The chain recombines TRBV12-5 with TRBJ1-4; 7 bases are a match to TRBD1. The CDR3 extends over 14 amino acids. In germline, CDR1 is LGHNT, CDR2 FRNRAP. Trimming took 6 bases from V and 3 from J; bases not matched to a gene: 4. Partial CDR3 DNA: TGTGCTAGTGGCCCCGGGACAGCTAATGAAAAA. It yields the protein CASGPGTANEK. From start to end, the CDR3 is CASGPGTANEKLFF.

In regard to this clone: The CDR3 end is not reached by the read, which stops 3 residues before it; the germline J gene fills it in. The chain combines TRBV2 with TRBJ2-2, with D maybe TRBD1 (6 bases). Trimming took off 6 bases at V and 0 bases at J, with 8 bases between the two ends. The CDR3 is 14 amino acids. From germline, CDR1 is SNHLY and CDR2 FYNNEI. The part of the CDR3 DNA that was read is TGTGCCAGCAGGGACAGACCGAACACCGGGGAG. As protein: CASRDRPNTGE. The complete CDR3 reads CASRDRPNTGELFF.

In the case of this clone: Read sequence stops 3 residues before the CDR3 end, and the germline J gene provides the missing end. The chain is built from TRBV30 and TRBJ2-1; TRBD1 matches at 9 bases. CDR1 is GTSNPN and CDR2 is SVGIG in the germline V gene (reference sequence). The CDR3 runs 13 residues. V lost 8 bases and J lost 3; bases outside the gene matches: 5. The DNA read from the CDR3 is TGTGCCGGCGACAGGGGGGTCTACAATGAG. The encoded protein is CAGDRGVYNE. The whole CDR3 sequence is CAGDRGVYNEQFF. Variable domain in full (rest from reference TRBV30 and TRBJ2-1): SQTIHQWPATLVQPVGSPLSLECTVEGTSNPNLYWYRQAAGRGLQLLFYSVGIGQISSEVPQNLSASRPQDRQFILSSKKLLLSDSGFYLCAGDRGVYNEQFFGPGTRLTVL.

For this clone: Read data end 3 residues before the CDR3 end; the end is taken from the germline J gene. The chain combines TRBV5-4 with TRBJ1-2; possible D gene TRBD1, 5 bases. The V and J ends lost 4 bases and 1 base respectively, with 11 bases between them. The CDR3 has 14 residues. The germline gives CDR1 SGHNT, CDR2 YYREEE (reference sequence). The CDR3 region is CASSPGGFNYGYTF. Partial CDR3 DNA: TGTGCCAGCAGCCCGGGGGGGTTTAACTATGGC.

Worth noting for this clone: Coverage ceases 3 residues before the CDR3 finishes, and the germline J gene fills in the end. The rearrangement links TRBV5-4 to TRBJ2-1; 7 bases align to TRBD2. The CDR3 has 15 residues. Germline CDR1 reads SGHNT; CDR2 reads YYREEE (reference sequence). V dropped 3 bases and J dropped 0; count of bases not matched to a gene: 3. CDR3 sequence: CASSSRDYSYNEQFF. CDR3 bases read: TGTGCCAGCAGCTCCCGGGACTACTCCTACAATGAG.

In terms of frequency, this clone is medium-sized (0.01 to 0.1%). The read terminates 3 residues ahead of where the CDR3 ends, so the germline J gene completes it. The chain combines TRBV10-1 with TRBJ2-2, with TRBD2 as a possible D gene (5 bases). Trimming left V 6 bases short and J 7 bases short, with 12 bases between. The CDR3 has 13 amino acids. CDR1 and CDR2 from the germline V gene are WNHNN and SYGVQD (reference sequence). The CDR3 DNA, read in part, is TGCGCCAGCAGCGACTACCGCGTCGGGGAG. Translation: CASSDYRVGE. The entire CDR3 is CASSDYRVGELFF.

Regarding this clone: The CDR3 extends 3 residues past the end of the read, so its final part is completed from the germline J gene. The rearrangement uses TRBV7-3 and TRBJ1-1; maybe TRBD1 (6 bases). Germline V gives CDR1 SGHTA, CDR2 FQGTGA. Trimming cost V 5 bases and J 1 base, with 17 bases left between them. The CDR3 covers 16 residues. CDR3 residues: CASSLRQAAENTEAFF. The covered CDR3 bases are TGTGCCAGCAGCCTCAGACAGGCCGCGGAGAACACTGAA.

On this clone: The CDR3 end is not reached by the read, which stops 3 residues before it; the germline J gene fills it in. The gene calls are TRBV28 and TRBJ1-1, with D perhaps matching TRBD1 (6 bases). Trimming took off 11 bases at V and 1 base at J, with 11 bases between the two ends. The CDR3 covers 12 residues. Germline-derived CDR1 and CDR2 are MDHEN and SYDVKM. CDR3 bases read: TGTGCCGGAGGACAGACGAACACTGAA. It codes for CAGGQTNTE. The full CDR3 is CAGGQTNTEAFF. Supplemented by reference TRBV28 and TRBJ1-1, the full variable domain reads DVKVTQSSRYLVKRTGEKVFLECVQDMDHENMFWYRQDPGLGLRLIYFSYDVKMKEKGDIPEGYSVSREKKERFSLILESASTNQTSMYLCAGGQTNTEAFFGQGTRLTVV.

A remark on this clone: The read gets to within 3 residues of the CDR3 end, and the germline J gene fills in the rest. This chain connects TRBV19 to TRBJ1-1, with 8 bases identical to TRBD1. Germline V lookup: CDR1 LNHDA, CDR2 SQIVND (reference sequence). CDR3 length: 14 residues. Germline trimming cut 8 bases from V and 7 bases from J; bases unmatched to any gene: 12. The part of the CDR3 DNA that was read is TGTGCCAGTTCTGACAGGGGCCATGTGAGTGAA. The encoded protein is CASSDRGHVSE. The full CDR3 protein is CASSDRGHVSEAFF.

A remark on this clone: The missing CDR3 end, 3 residues past where the read stops, is filled in from the germline J gene. This sequence joins TRBV19 and TRBJ1-2; 7 nucleotides line up with TRBD1. Germline CDR1 is LNHDA and CDR2 is SQIVND (reference sequence). The CDR3 is 13 residues long. Incomplete CDR3 DNA: TGTGCCAGTAGCACAGGGGACTCCTACGAC. Amino acids: CASSTGDSYD. The entire CDR3 reads CASSTGDSYDYTF. The full variable domain, with the rest looked up from reference TRBV19 and TRBJ1-2, is DGGITQSPKYLFRKEGQNVTLSCEQNLNHDAMYWYRQDPGQGLRLIYYSQIVNDFQKGDIAEGYSVSREKKESFPLTVTSAQKNPTAFYLCASSTGDSYDYTFGSGTRLTVV.